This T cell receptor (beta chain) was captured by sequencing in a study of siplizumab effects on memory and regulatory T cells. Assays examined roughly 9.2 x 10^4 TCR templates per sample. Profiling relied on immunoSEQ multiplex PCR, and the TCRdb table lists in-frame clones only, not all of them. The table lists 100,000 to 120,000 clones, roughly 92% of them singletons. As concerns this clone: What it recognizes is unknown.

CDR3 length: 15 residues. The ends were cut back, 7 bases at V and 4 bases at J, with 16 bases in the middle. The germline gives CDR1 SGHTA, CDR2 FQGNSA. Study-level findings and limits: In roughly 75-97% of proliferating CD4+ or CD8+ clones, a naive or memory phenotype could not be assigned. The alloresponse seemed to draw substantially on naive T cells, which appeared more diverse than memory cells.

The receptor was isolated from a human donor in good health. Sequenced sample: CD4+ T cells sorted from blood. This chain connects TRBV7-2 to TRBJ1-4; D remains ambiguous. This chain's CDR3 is CASNRDGAFNEKLFF. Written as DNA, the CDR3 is TGTGCCAGCAATAGAGACGGCGCCTTTAATGAAAAACTGTTTTTT.